This T cell receptor (beta chain) originates from a study of radiation and T cells in renal cell carcinoma. General study findings and limits: Baseline intratumoral clonotype presence is unknown without pretreatment biopsies.

This sample's time point: blood 4 weeks post-SBRT, at nephrectomy. Treatment described: 15 Gy SBRT to primary tumor, nephrectomy 4 weeks later. Here immunoSEQ multiplex PCR was the method, and the copy in TCRdb shows in-frame clones only, minus some. The sample consists of some 80,000 clones, less than 90% of them appearing once. Regarding this clone: As yet, its antigen is unknown.

Germline V gene sequence: CDR1 SGHTS, CDR2 YDEGEE. Trimming pared 1 base from V and 0 bases from J, leaving 5 bases between. There are 14 residues in the CDR3. This sample comprised blood, obtained from a patient whose treatment included radiotherapy and nephrectomy. This rearrangement joins TRBV5-8 to TRBJ2-4; weak D call: TRBD2 (5 bases). The clonotype originates from a woman aged 60-75 years with renal cell carcinoma. The CDR3 region is CASSLRGAKNIQYF. CDR3 in DNA: TGTGCCAGCAGCTTGCGGGGAGCCAAAAACATTCAGTACTTC. Based on the CDR3 plus reference TRBV5-8 and TRBJ2-4, the full variable domain is EAGVTQSPTHLIKTRGQQATLRCSPISGHTSVYWYQQALGLGLQFLLWYDEGEERNRGNFPPRFSGRQFPNYSSELNVNALELEDSALYLCASSLRGAKNIQYFGAGTRLSVL.